Following are 5 T cell receptor beta chains from one sample sequenced in a study of T cells in Graves' hyperthyroidism and ophthalmopathy. The investigators amplified TCR beta CDR3 regions from RNA transcripts. First-round RT-PCR targeting the TCR CDR3 was performed with the HTBI primer set. TCRdb reprocessed the multiplex PCR reads via MiXCR and lists one record per CDR3 protein. The table shows about 280,000 distinct CDR3 sequences, with about 25% occurring only once. The sample comprised blood. All receptors come from a man aged 35 to 55 with Graves' hyperthyroidism that later progressed to Graves' ophthalmopathy.

This clonotype was found many times. The chain combines TRBV9 with TRBJ2-5; tentative D call: TRBD2 (6 bases). V lost 0 bases to trimming and J lost 6 bases, with 12 bases between them. Germline values: CDR1 SGDLS, CDR2 YYNGEE. The CDR3 sequence is 14 residues long. CDR3 sequence reads: CASSVEASAKTQYF. The CDR3 coding sequence is TGTGCCAGCAGCGTAGAGGCTAGCGCCAAGACCCAGTACTTC.

This clonotype was seen repeatedly, ten times or more. As DNA, the CDR3 is TGTGCCAGCAGTGAAGCCCCCTGGCAGAGCTCCTACGAGCAGTACTTC. Amino acids: CASSEAPWQSSYEQYF. This chain joins TRBV6-1 and TRBJ2-7; D is uncertain. V was clipped by 0 bases and J by 0 bases, with 12 bases between them. This CDR3 has 16 amino acids. From germline, CDR1 is MNHNS and CDR2 SASEGT.

Many counts were recorded for this clonotype. This chain joins TRBV2 and TRBJ1-1; no clear D. CDR3 length: 14 amino acids. Germline V gene data show CDR1 as SNHLY and CDR2 as FYNNEI. V was clipped by 0 bases and J by 1 base, with 6 bases between them. This CDR3 is CASSEATGNTEAFF. The CDR3, as DNA: TGTGCCAGCAGTGAAGCGACGGGGAACACTGAAGCTTTCTTT.

This clonotype was detected many times. This rearrangement joins TRBV30 to TRBJ2-2; TRBD2 aligns across 10 bases. Germline assignment: CDR1 GTSNPN and CDR2 SVGIG (reference sequence). Trimming at V came to 5 bases and at J to 3 bases, leaving 0 bases not matched to a gene. There are 13 residues in the CDR3. In nucleotides, the CDR3 is TGTGCCTGGCTAGCGGGAGACACCGGGGAGCTGTTTTTT. This translates into CAWLAGDTGELFF.

The CDR3 DNA reads as TGTGCCAGCAGCTTGGTGCCGGATGGAAACACCATATATTTT. This codes for CASSLVPDGNTIYF. The gene calls are TRBV5-6 and TRBJ1-3, with no clear D. Trimming pared 0 bases from V and 3 bases from J, leaving 7 bases between. Germline lookup yields CDR1 SGHDT and CDR2 YYEEEE. The CDR3 runs to 14 residues.